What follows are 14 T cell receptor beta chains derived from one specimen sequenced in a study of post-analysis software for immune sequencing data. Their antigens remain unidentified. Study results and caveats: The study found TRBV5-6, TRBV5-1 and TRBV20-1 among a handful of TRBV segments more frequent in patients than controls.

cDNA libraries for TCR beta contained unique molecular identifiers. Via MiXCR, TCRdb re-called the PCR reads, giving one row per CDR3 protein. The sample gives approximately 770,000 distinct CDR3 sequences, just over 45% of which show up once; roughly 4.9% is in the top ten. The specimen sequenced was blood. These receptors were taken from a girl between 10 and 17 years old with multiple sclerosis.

The CDR3 DNA sequence: TGTGCCAGCAGCTTTCCCCGGACTAGCGTGTCATCTAGCACAGATACGCAGTATTTT. This codes for CASSFPRTSVSSSTDTQYF. The V call is TRBV7-2, the J call TRBJ2-3, with 9 nucleotides matching TRBD2. CDR1 is SGHTA and CDR2 is FQGNSA in the germline V gene. Trimming cost V 3 bases and J 0 bases; bases outside gene matches: 13. The CDR3 spans 19 residues.

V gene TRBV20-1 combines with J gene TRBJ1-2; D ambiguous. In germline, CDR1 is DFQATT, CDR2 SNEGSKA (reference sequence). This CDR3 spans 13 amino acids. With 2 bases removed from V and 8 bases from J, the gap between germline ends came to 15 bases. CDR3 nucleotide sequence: TGCAGTGCTAGACCCACCGCATTCGGAGGCTACACCTTC. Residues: CSARPTAFGGYTF.

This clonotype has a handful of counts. CDR3 loop: CSARGSAGGFNEQFF. The DNA for the CDR3 is TGCAGTGCCCGAGGATCGGCGGGGGGTTTCAATGAGCAGTTCTTC. This chain links TRBV20-1 with TRBJ2-1; 8 bases fit TRBD2. Germline V gives CDR1 DFQATT, CDR2 SNEGSKA (reference sequence). There are 15 residues in the CDR3. The trim removed 6 bases at V and 6 bases at J, leaving 13 bases unmatched.

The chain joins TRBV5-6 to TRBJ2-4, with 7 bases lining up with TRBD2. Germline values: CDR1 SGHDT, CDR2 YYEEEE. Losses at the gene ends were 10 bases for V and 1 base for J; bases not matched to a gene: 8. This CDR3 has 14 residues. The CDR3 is CAGEGNRAKNIQYF. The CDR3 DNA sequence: TGTGCCGGGGAGGGGAATAGGGCCAAAAACATTCAGTACTTC.

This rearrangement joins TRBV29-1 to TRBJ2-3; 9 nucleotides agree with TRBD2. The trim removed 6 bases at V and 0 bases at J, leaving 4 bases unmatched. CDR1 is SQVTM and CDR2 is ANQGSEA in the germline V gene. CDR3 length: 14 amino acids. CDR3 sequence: CSVATSGSTDTQYF. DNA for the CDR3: TGCAGCGTCGCGACTAGCGGAAGCACAGATACGCAGTATTTT.

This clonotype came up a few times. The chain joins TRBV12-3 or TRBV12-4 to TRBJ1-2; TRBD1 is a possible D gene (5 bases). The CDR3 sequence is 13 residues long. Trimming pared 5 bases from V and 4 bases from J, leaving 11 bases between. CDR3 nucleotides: TGTGCCAGCAGTGACGGGACGGTCTATGGCTACACCTTC. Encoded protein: CASSDGTVYGYTF.

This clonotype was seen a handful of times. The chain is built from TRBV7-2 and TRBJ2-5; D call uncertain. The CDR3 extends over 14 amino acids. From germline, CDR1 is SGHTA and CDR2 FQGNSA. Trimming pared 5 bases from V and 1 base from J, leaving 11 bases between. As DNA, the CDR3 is TGTGCCAGCAGCCCCCTCGGAACCCAAGAGACCCAGTACTTC. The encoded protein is CASSPLGTQETQYF. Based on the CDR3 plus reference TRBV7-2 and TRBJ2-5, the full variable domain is GAGVSQSPSNKVTEKGKDVELRCDPISGHTALYWYRQSLGQGLEFLIYFQGNSAPDKSGLPSDRFSAERTGGSVSTLTIQRTQQEDSAVYLCASSPLGTQETQYFGPGTRLLVL.

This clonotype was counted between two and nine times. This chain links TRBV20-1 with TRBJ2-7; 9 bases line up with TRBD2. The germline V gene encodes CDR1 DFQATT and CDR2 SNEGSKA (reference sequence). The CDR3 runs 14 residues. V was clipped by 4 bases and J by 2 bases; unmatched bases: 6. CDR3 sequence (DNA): TGCAGTGCTAAGGAAGGCGGGAGGGCCTACGAGCAGTACTTC. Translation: CSAKEGGRAYEQYF.

CDR3: CSARAPQGGNNEQFF. In nucleotides, the CDR3 is TGCAGTGCTAGAGCCCCACAGGGGGGCAACAATGAGCAGTTCTTC. The chain combines TRBV20-1 with TRBJ2-1; 8 positions agree with TRBD1. The CDR3 sequence is 15 residues long. CDR1 is DFQATT, CDR2 SNEGSKA, per germline (reference sequence). The V gene end was trimmed by 1 base and the J gene end by 5 bases; junction bases not matched to a gene: 7.

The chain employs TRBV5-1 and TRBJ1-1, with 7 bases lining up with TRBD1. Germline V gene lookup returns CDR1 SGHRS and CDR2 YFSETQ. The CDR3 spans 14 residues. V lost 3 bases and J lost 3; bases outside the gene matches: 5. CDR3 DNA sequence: TGCGCCAGCAGCTCATATGGGACAGACACTGAAGCTTTCTTT. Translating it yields CASSSYGTDTEAFF.

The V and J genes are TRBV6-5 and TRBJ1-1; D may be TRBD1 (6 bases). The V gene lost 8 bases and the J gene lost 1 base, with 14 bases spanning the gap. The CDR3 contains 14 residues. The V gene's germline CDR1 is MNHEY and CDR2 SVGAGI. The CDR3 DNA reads TGTGCCAGCTCGGGGGGCAGTGAGAACACTGAAGCTTTCTTT. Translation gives CASSGGSENTEAFF.

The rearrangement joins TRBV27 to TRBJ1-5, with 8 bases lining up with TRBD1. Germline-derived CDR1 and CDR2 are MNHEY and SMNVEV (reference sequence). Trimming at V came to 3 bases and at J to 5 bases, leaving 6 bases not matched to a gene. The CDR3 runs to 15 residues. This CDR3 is CASSLGTGRDQPQHF. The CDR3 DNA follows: TGTGCCAGCAGTTTGGGGACAGGTAGGGATCAGCCCCAGCATTTT.

CDR3 coding DNA: TGTGCCAGCAGCGTAGATCCGGACAGGGGGGGGTCGAACACTGAAGCTTTCTTT. This gives the protein CASSVDPDRGGSNTEAFF. The chain joins TRBV9 to TRBJ1-1, with 10 bases matching TRBD1. The germline gives CDR1 SGDLS, CDR2 YYNGEE. This CDR3 is 18 amino acids long. Losses at the gene ends were 0 bases for V and 1 base for J; bases not matched to a gene: 9. Full variable domain (remainder filled in from reference TRBV9 and TRBJ1-1): DSGVTQTPKHLITATGQRVTLRCSPRSGDLSVYWYQQSLDQGLQFLIQYYNGEERAKGNILERFSAQQFPDLHSELNLSSLELGDSALYFCASSVDPDRGGSNTEAFFGQGTRLTVV.

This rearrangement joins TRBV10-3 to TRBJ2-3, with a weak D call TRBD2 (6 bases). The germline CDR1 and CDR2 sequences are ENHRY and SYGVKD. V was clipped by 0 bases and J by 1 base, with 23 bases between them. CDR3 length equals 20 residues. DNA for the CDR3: TGTGCCATCAGTGAGTCGACCCAGCGGGTGCACTCTCGGGGCACAGATACGCAGTATTTT. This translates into CAISESTQRVHSRGTDTQYF.